This TCR beta chain was identified in a study of OX40 agonist ivuxolimab in advanced cancers. The protocol was immunoSEQ multiplex PCR, while the TCRdb copy is restricted to in-frame clones and leaves out a portion. The sample gives about 27,000 clones, around nine tenths of which show up once; roughly a fifth is in the top ten. This clone was seen a handful of times. This CDR3 comprises 13 residues. Germline loops: CDR1 SGHTA, CDR2 FQGNSA. Trimming shortened V by 3 bases and J by 1 base, and 4 bases separated the two germline ends. This chain links TRBV7-2 with TRBJ2-1; D call uncertain. The sequence derives from an adult with an advanced solid tumor such as melanoma, head and neck, liver or kidney cancer. Sequencing used CD4+ or CD8+ T cells sorted from blood, obtained in a trial of the OX40 agonist ivuxolimab. The CDR3 spells CASSLGSYNEQFF. The DNA of the CDR3 is TGTGCCAGCAGCTTGGGATCCTACAATGAGCAGTTCTTC.